The source of this TCR beta chain is a study of cytomegalovirus exposure and HLA in healthy donors. Study-wide results and limits: Later analysis identified some 16,000 TCR beta sequences associated with HLA alleles, using a false discovery rate threshold of 0.05. Indistinguishable V segments, including TRBV6-2 and TRBV6-3, were excluded. TCR beta chain V- and J-gene trimming was linked, in a later analysis, to a missense variant in DCLRE1C.

The study ran its PCR with 60 Vbeta and 13 Jbeta primers. TCRdb's copy holds only in-frame clones and misses some; the assay was immunoSEQ multiplex PCR. Among about 110,000 clones, less than 80% were seen once, and the ten largest hold about 3.8%. A remark on this clone: Its specificity is not known.

Germline-derived CDR1 and CDR2 are SGHRS and YFSETQ. This CDR3 has 15 amino acids. Losses at the gene ends were 0 bases for V and 5 bases for J; bases not matched to a gene: 7. This sequence originates from a man aged 30 to 45 in good health and CMV-seropositive. The sequencing sample was made of PBMCs. The J gene is TRBJ2-7, the V gene TRBV5-1, with 8 bases matching TRBD1. Here the CDR3 reads CASSLAGQGVDEQYF. CDR3 DNA sequence: TGCGCCAGCAGCTTGGCCGGACAGGGCGTTGACGAGCAGTACTTC.